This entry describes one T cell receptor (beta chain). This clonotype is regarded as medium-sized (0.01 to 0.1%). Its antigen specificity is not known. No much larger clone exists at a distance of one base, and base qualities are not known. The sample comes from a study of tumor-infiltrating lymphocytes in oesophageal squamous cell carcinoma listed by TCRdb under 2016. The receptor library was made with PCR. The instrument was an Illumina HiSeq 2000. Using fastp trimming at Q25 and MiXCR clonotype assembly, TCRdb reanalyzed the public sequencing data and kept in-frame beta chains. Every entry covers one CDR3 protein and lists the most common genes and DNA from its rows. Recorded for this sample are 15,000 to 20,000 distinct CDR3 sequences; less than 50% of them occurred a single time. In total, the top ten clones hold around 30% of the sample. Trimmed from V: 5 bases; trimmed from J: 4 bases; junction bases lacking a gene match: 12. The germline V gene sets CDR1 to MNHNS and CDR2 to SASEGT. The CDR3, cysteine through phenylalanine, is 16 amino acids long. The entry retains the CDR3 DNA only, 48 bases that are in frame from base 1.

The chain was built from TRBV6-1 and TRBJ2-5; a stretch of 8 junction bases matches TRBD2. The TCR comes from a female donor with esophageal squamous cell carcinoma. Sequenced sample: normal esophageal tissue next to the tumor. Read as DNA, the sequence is TGTGCCAGCAGTCGCCGGGAGGGCGCGAGGAGAGAGACCCAGTACTTC. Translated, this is CASSRREGARRETQYF.